Presented here are 17 T cell receptor beta chains from one specimen sequenced in a study of T cell responses to AZD1222 COVID-19 vaccine. The method was immunoSEQ multiplex PCR; TCRdb's version includes in-frame clones alone and lacks a portion of them. The table records 150,000 or so clones, around 88% of them present only once. The material was peripheral blood, obtained on day 0 of MenACWY control vaccination. The receptors originated from an adult in good health.

This clone has just one count. CDR3 in DNA: TGTGCCAGCAGACCGCAGGGGTGGGGTACGCAGTATTTT. It codes for CASRPQGWGTQYF. The chain couples TRBV28 to TRBJ2-3; possibly TRBD1 for D (6 bases). In germline, CDR1 is MDHEN, CDR2 SYDVKM. There are 13 residues in the CDR3. Trimming removed 6 bases at V and 8 bases at J, with 15 bases between.

The V and J genes are TRBV6-4 and TRBJ2-2, with D uncertain. Germline loops: CDR1 MRHNA, CDR2 SNTAGT. The CDR3 has 13 amino acids. V was clipped by 6 bases and J by 4 bases, with 9 bases between them. The CDR3 sequence: CASSNTATGELFF. CDR3 nucleotide sequence: TGTGCCAGCAGCAACACAGCCACCGGGGAGCTGTTTTTT.

The V call is TRBV18, the J call TRBJ2-1, with D tentatively TRBD1 (6 bases). Germline CDR1 KGHSH, CDR2 LQKENI. V was shortened by 3 bases and J by 8 bases, with 14 bases between the two germline ends. The CDR3 spans 14 residues. Here the CDR3 reads CASSPPGQTYEQFF. The CDR3 DNA reads TGTGCCAGCTCACCTCCGGGACAAACCTATGAGCAGTTCTTC. Supplemented by reference TRBV18 and TRBJ2-1, the full variable domain reads NAGVMQNPRHLVRRRGQEARLRCSPMKGHSHVYWYRQLPEEGLKFMVYLQKENIIDESGMPKERFSAEFPKEGPSILRIQQVVRGDSAAYFCASSPPGQTYEQFFGPGTRLTVL.

The V call is TRBV6-5, the J call TRBJ1-6; 7 bases map to TRBD1. Per germline, CDR1 MNHEY and CDR2 SVGAGI. Trimming cost V 0 bases and J 7 bases; bases outside gene matches: 6. The CDR3 extends over 16 amino acids. CDR3 coding DNA: TGTGCCAGCAGTTACTCGAGACAGGGAGGCAATTCACCCCTCCACTTT. The encoded protein is CASSYSRQGGNSPLHF.

The genes are TRBV4-3 and TRBJ1-5; 9 nucleotides align to TRBD1. CDR1 is LGHNA and CDR2 is YSLEER in the germline V gene. V lost 4 bases and J lost 3; bases outside the gene matches: 4. The CDR3 extends over 15 amino acids. The DNA for the CDR3 is TGCGCCAGCAGCCGAACAGGGGGCCCCAATCAGCCCCAGCATTTT. This sequence encodes CASSRTGGPNQPQHF.

This chain connects TRBV7-2 to TRBJ1-2, with 8 nucleotides matching TRBD1. Trimming cost V 1 base and J 4 bases; bases outside gene matches: 5. This CDR3 region has 15 residues. The V gene's germline CDR1 is SGHTA and CDR2 FQGNSA. The CDR3 bases are TGTGCCAGCAGCTTAGGCTCAGGGGGCGGCTATGGCTACACCTTC. Its translation is CASSLGSGGGYGYTF.

This rearrangement joins TRBV19 to TRBJ1-2, with TRBD1 as a possible D gene (6 bases). Germline V gene data show CDR1 as LNHDA and CDR2 as SQIVND (reference sequence). The V and J ends lost 5 bases and 1 base respectively, with 23 bases between them. There are 18 residues in the CDR3. The CDR3, as DNA: TGTGCCAGTAGTTCCTTATCGGCAGGGGTCGGGGGTAACTATGGCTACACCTTC. It is translated as CASSSLSAGVGGNYGYTF.

CDR3 in DNA: TGTGCCAGCAGCAGCTGGACAGCCCTTTCCTTCTTAACCGGGGAGCTGTTTTTT. Its protein is CASSSWTALSFLTGELFF. The chain uses TRBV5-4 and TRBJ2-2; possibly TRBD1 for D (6 bases). The CDR3 sequence is 18 residues long. Trimming stripped 4 bases from V and 5 bases from J, with 24 bases between. Germline V lookup: CDR1 SGHNT, CDR2 YYREEE (reference sequence).

The V and J genes are TRBV19 and TRBJ1-1; perhaps TRBD1 as D (6 bases). CDR1 is LNHDA and CDR2 is SQIVND in the germline V gene (reference sequence). Trimming took off 4 bases at V and 0 bases at J, with 21 bases between the two ends. There are 18 residues in the CDR3. The CDR3 here is CASSRETGVSQLNTEAFF. In DNA, the CDR3 is TGTGCCAGTAGTAGAGAGACAGGCGTCTCCCAATTGAACACTGAAGCTTTCTTT. Complete variable domain (other parts from reference TRBV19 and TRBJ1-1): DGGITQSPKYLFRKEGQNVTLSCEQNLNHDAMYWYRQDPGQGLRLIYYSQIVNDFQKGDIAEGYSVSREKKESFPLTVTSAQKNPTAFYLCASSRETGVSQLNTEAFFGQGTRLTVV.

The chain joins TRBV11-1 to TRBJ1-2, with a possible D match to TRBD1 (6 bases). Germline CDR1 reads SGHAT; CDR2 reads FQDESV (reference sequence). V was pared by 5 bases and J by 2 bases, with 9 bases between. The CDR3 is 13 amino acids. The CDR3 nucleotides read TGTGCCAGCAGCCCCGACAGGAACTATGGCTACACCTTC. This translates into CASSPDRNYGYTF. The entire variable domain, with the rest obtained from reference TRBV11-1 and TRBJ1-2, is as follows: EAEVAQSPRYKITEKSQAVAFWCDPISGHATLYWYRQILGQGPELLVQFQDESVVDDSQLPKDRFSAERLKGVDSTLKIQPAELGDSAMYLCASSPDRNYGYTFGSGTRLTVV.

The chain combines TRBV7-3 with TRBJ1-1, with D hard to call. This CDR3 spans 15 amino acids. V shed 1 base and J shed 0 bases, with 9 bases lying between them. The V gene's germline CDR1 is SGHTA and CDR2 FQGTGA. The CDR3 sequence: CASSLMPGMNTEAFF. DNA of the CDR3: TGTGCCAGCAGCTTAATGCCAGGAATGAACACTGAAGCTTTCTTT.

The V and J genes are TRBV19 and TRBJ1-5, with 12 bases that match TRBD1. CDR1 LNHDA and CDR2 SQIVND come from the germline V gene (reference sequence). V lost 4 bases, J lost 3 bases, and 10 bases stayed unmatched. This CDR3 comprises 18 residues. The CDR3 bases are TGTGCCAGTAGTAGCCCTCGGGACAGGGGGCGGGACAATCAGCCCCAGCATTTT. Its protein product is CASSSPRDRGRDNQPQHF.

J is TRBJ1-1 and V is TRBV27; weak D call: TRBD1 (5 bases). Per germline, CDR1 MNHEY and CDR2 SMNVEV (reference sequence). The V end lost 5 bases, the J end lost 1 base, and 11 bases lay between the germline ends. The length of the CDR3 is 14 residues. The CDR3: CASSPRRGNTEAFF. The DNA for the CDR3 is TGTGCCAGCAGTCCCCGAAGGGGGAACACTGAAGCTTTCTTT.

The gene calls are TRBV4-1 and TRBJ2-3; possibly TRBD2 for D (6 bases). This CDR3 spans 15 amino acids. Germline values: CDR1 MGHRA, CDR2 YSYEKL. Trimming removed 0 bases at V and 4 bases at J, with 11 bases between. The CDR3 here is CASSQDGREADTQYF. The DNA for the CDR3 is TGCGCCAGCAGCCAAGACGGCAGGGAGGCAGATACGCAGTATTTT.

This chain links TRBV4-3 with TRBJ1-6, with a tentative D call TRBD1 (5 bases). CDR1 is LGHNA, CDR2 YSLEER, per germline. CDR3 length: 14 amino acids. The V gene lost 1 base and the J gene lost 13 bases, with 14 bases spanning the gap. CDR3: CASSQAVREGPLHF. Here the CDR3 DNA reads TGCGCCAGCAGCCAAGCCGTTAGGGAGGGGCCCCTCCACTTT.

This chain uses TRBV5-4 with TRBJ2-7, with D perhaps TRBD1 (5 bases). The germline V and J ends were trimmed by 5 bases and 4 bases, with 16 bases remaining between them. This CDR3 is 14 amino acids long. Germline V CDR1 and CDR2: SGHNT, YYREEE (reference sequence). CDR3 in amino acids: CASSHKTTAYEQYF. The CDR3 bases are TGTGCCAGCAGTCATAAAACGACAGCTTACGAGCAGTACTTC.

J is TRBJ1-4 and V is TRBV5-6; D is ambiguous. The CDR3 is made up of 16 amino acids. In germline, CDR1 is SGHDT, CDR2 YYEEEE. V was pared by 5 bases and J by 0 bases, with 14 bases between. CDR3 protein: CASSPRLLATNEKLFF. DNA of the CDR3: TGTGCCAGCAGTCCACGGCTCCTTGCAACTAATGAAAAACTGTTTTTT. Full variable domain (outside the CDR3, taken from reference TRBV5-6 and TRBJ1-4): DAGVTQSPTHLIKTRGQQVTLRCSPKSGHDTVSWYQQALGQGPQFIFQYYEEEERQRGNFPDRFSGHQFPNYSSELNVNALLLGDSALYLCASSPRLLATNEKLFFGSGTQLSVL.